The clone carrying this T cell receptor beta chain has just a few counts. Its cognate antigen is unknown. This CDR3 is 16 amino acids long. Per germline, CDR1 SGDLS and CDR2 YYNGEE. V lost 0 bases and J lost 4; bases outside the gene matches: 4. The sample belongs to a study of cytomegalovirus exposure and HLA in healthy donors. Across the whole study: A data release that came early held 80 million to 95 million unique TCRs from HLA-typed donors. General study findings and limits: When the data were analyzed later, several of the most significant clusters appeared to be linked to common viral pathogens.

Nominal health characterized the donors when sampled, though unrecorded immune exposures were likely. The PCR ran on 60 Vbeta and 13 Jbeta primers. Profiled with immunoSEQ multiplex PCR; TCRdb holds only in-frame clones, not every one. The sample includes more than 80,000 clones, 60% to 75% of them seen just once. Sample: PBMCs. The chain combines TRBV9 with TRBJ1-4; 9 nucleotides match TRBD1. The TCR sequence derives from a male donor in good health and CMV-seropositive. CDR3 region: CASSVEPGQGNEKLFF. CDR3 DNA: TGTGCCAGCAGCGTAGAACCGGGACAGGGTAATGAAAAACTGTTTTTT.